Listed here are 10 T cell receptor beta chains from one sample, sequenced in a study of a mutant IDH1 vaccine in newly diagnosed glioma. Libraries were prepared by immunoSEQ multiplex PCR; TCRdb keeps only in-frame clonotypes and omits some of them. There are 75,000 to 100,000 clones in the sample; 70% to 90% occur only once, and roughly 0.54% lies in the top ten. Indicated time point: baseline, week 1 (first vaccination visit). Treatment described: pre-vaccination baseline after standard-of-care therapy. Material: PBMCs, obtained from a glioma patient treated with radiotherapy, temozolomide or both. Source of these receptors: a woman between 45 and 65 years old with glioma.

Turning to this clone: This CDR3 is also generated by other DNA sequences in the sample. The CDR3, as DNA: TGTGCCAGTAGTATCCCGGGACAGGGGATCAATCAGCCCCAGCATTTT. Residues: CASSIPGQGINQPQHF. The gene calls are TRBV19 and TRBJ1-5, with 10 positions matching TRBD1. The trim removed 3 bases at V and 3 bases at J, leaving 5 bases unmatched. Looked up from germline, CDR1 is LNHDA and CDR2 is SQIVND (reference sequence). There are 16 residues in the CDR3.

This chain uses TRBV7-2 with TRBJ2-7; D call uncertain. Germline-derived CDR1 and CDR2 are SGHTA and FQGNSA. The V end lost 1 base, the J end lost 6 bases, and 10 bases lay between the germline ends. This CDR3 is built from 13 residues. DNA of the CDR3: TGTGCCAGCAGCTTAGGTTACCGGACCGAGCAGTACTTC. Its translation: CASSLGYRTEQYF.

The CDR3 DNA reads TGTGCCAGCTCACCAGGAGTAGAGCAGTTCTTC. This translates into CASSPGVEQFF. The V and J genes are TRBV18 and TRBJ2-1; no clear D. The germline gives CDR1 KGHSH, CDR2 LQKENI. The CDR3 runs to 11 residues. The V end was cut by 2 bases, the J end by 10 bases, with 6 bases between. Full variable domain (missing parts from reference TRBV18 and TRBJ2-1): NAGVMQNPRHLVRRRGQEARLRCSPMKGHSHVYWYRQLPEEGLKFMVYLQKENIIDESGMPKERFSAEFPKEGPSILRIQQVVRGDSAAYFCASSPGVEQFFGPGTRLTVL.

This clone has a single count. The chain links TRBV18 to TRBJ1-4, with TRBD1 matching over 9 bases. Germline V gives CDR1 KGHSH, CDR2 LQKENI. Trimming at V came to 3 bases and at J to 8 bases, leaving 4 bases not matched to a gene. CDR3 length equals 14 residues. The CDR3 loop reads CASSPSGTGEKLFF. The CDR3 bases are TGTGCCAGCTCACCCTCCGGGACAGGGGAAAAACTGTTTTTT.

V is TRBV2 and J is TRBJ1-1; 7 positions agree with TRBD1. CDR3 size: 15 residues. Germline trimming cut 4 bases from V and 5 bases from J; bases unmatched to any gene: 10. The germline V gene has CDR1 SNHLY and CDR2 FYNNEI. Here the CDR3 reads CASSASRQGWTEAFF. Written as DNA, the CDR3 is TGTGCCAGCAGTGCGAGCCGACAGGGTTGGACTGAAGCTTTCTTT.

The chain couples TRBV25-1 to TRBJ1-1; a possible D gene is TRBD1 (5 bases). Trimming took off 8 bases at V and 0 bases at J, with 16 bases between the two ends. Germline assignment: CDR1 MGHDK and CDR2 SYGVNS. The CDR3 sequence is 15 residues long. The CDR3 protein is CASRSSGTVNTEAFF. The DNA for the CDR3 is TGTGCCAGCCGCTCTTCCGGGACGGTGAACACTGAAGCTTTCTTT.

The rearrangement joins TRBV27 to TRBJ2-2; either TRBD1 or TRBD2 may supply D (5 bases each). V dropped 5 bases and J dropped 6 bases, with 13 bases sitting between them. Germline CDR1 MNHEY, CDR2 SMNVEV (reference sequence). This CDR3 comprises 14 residues. The CDR3 region has the DNA TGTGCCAGCAGTCAAACTAGAGGGGCCGGGGAGCTGTTTTTT. This encodes CASSQTRGAGELFF.

This sequence joins TRBV21-1 and TRBJ2-1. TRBV21-1 is termed a pseudogene. CDR3 size: 16 residues. Here the CDR3 reads CASSKKAGPVPNEQFF. The CDR3, as DNA: TGTGCCAGCAGCAAGAAAGCCGGGCCCGTACCCAATGAGCAGTTCTTC.

This rearrangement joins TRBV9 to TRBJ2-1; 12 bases map to TRBD1. Per the germline V gene, CDR1 is SGDLS and CDR2 is YYNGEE. CDR3 length: 14 residues. Trimming removed 2 bases from V and 9 bases from J; junction bases left unmatched: 3. DNA for the CDR3: TGTGCCAGCAGCGTGGGACAGGGGGCCGGTGAGCAGTTCTTC. Translation: CASSVGQGAGEQFF.

This chain links TRBV6-5 with TRBJ2-5, with 7 bases that match TRBD2. The CDR3 is 13 residues long. CDR1 is MNHEY, CDR2 SVGAGI, per germline. Losses at the gene ends were 5 bases for V and 4 bases for J; bases not matched to a gene: 4. CDR3 amino acids: CASSPWGGETQYF. The CDR3 DNA reads TGTGCCAGCAGTCCTTGGGGGGGAGAGACCCAGTACTTC.